This T cell receptor beta chain derives from a study of shared clonotypes between healthy human individuals. Trimming cost V 3 bases and J 6 bases, with 16 bases left between them. Germline lookup yields CDR1 SGDLS and CDR2 YYNGEE. There are 15 residues in the CDR3. Sequenced by immunoSEQ multiplex PCR; TCRdb stores in-frame clones only, minus some. In the table there are over 2 million clones, 80% to 95% of which are singletons. Sequencing used naive CD4+ T cells from PBMCs. Indicated subset: CD45RA+ positively selected. This chain uses TRBV9 with TRBJ2-1; D is possibly TRBD2 (6 bases). This receptor was taken from a man between 18 and 29 years old in good health. Some clones in this sample may be carry-over from other donors' samples. CDR3 DNA: TGTGCCAGCAGCGGATATGGGCGGGAAAGCAATGAGCAGTTCTTC. Translated, it gives CASSGYGRESNEQFF.